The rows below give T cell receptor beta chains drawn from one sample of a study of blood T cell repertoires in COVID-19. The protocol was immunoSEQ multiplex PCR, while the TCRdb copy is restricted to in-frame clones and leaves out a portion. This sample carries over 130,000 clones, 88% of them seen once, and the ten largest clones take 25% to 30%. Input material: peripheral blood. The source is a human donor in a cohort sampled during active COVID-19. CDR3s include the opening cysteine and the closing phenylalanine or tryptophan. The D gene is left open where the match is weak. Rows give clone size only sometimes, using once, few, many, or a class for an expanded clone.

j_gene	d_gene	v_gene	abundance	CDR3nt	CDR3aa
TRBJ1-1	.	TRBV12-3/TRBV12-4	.	TGTGCCAGCAGTTTTGCAGGGCCCACTGAAGCTTTCTTT	CASSFAGPTEAFF
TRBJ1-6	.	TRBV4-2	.	TGTGCCAGCAGCCAAGCCCAAGGCAACCGGGACATCCACTTT	CASSQAQGNRDIHF
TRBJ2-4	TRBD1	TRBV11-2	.	TGTGCCAGCAGCGCACACCCCTTGGGGACAGGGAACATTCAGTACTTC	CASSAHPLGTGNIQYF
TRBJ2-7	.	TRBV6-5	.	TGTGCCAGCGTCGACAGGGGAGGGGGGTACGAGCAGTACTTC	CASVDRGGGYEQYF
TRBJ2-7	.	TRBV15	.	TGTGCCACCAGCAGAGAGGGCAGCTCCTACGAGCAGTACTTC	CATSREGSSYEQYF
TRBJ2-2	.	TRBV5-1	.	TGCGCCAGCAGCTTGGTCAGGGGCAACACCGGGGAGCTGTTTTTT	CASSLVRGNTGELFF
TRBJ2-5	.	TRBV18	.	TGTGCCAGCTCACCACCCCCAGGGTCGGGGACCCAGTACTTC	CASSPPPGSGTQYF
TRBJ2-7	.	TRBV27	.	TGTGCCAGCAGTTTATCCGCGGGGCGAGACTCCTACGAGCAGTACTTC	CASSLSAGRDSYEQYF
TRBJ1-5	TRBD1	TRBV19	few	TGTGCCAGTAGTATAAAGACAGGGGCCCTCAATCAGCCCCAGCATTTT	CASSIKTGALNQPQHF
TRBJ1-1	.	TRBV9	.	TGTGCCAGCAGCTTCGGGGGTGACACTGAAGCTTTCTTT	CASSFGGDTEAFF
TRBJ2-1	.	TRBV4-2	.	TGTGCCAGCAGCCAAGATCTTGCGATGTCCTACAATGAGCAGTTCTTC	CASSQDLAMSYNEQFF
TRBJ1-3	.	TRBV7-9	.	TGTGCCAGCAGCTTAGAAAACAGGGCGAACACCATATATTTT	CASSLENRANTIYF
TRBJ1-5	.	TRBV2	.	TGTGCCAGCAGTGTGGGCAGGGGAGGCAATCAGCCCCAGCATTTT	CASSVGRGGNQPQHF
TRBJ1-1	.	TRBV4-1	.	TGCGCCAGCAGCCAAGTAGCAGGGGTGAACACTGAAGCTTTCTTT	CASSQVAGVNTEAFF
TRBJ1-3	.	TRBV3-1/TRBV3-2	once	TGTGCCAGCAGCCAAGATCTTCTCTCTGGAAACACCATATATTTT	CASSQDLLSGNTIYF
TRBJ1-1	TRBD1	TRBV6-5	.	TGTGCCAGCAAGGAGGGGGCGAACACTGAAGCTTTCTTT	CASKEGANTEAFF
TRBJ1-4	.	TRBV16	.	TGTGCCAGCAGCCAGCGTAATGAAAAACTGTTTTTT	CASSQRNEKLFF
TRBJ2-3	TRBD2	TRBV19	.	TGTGCCAGTAGTCCCCGTTGGTGGGGGTTAGCGGGGCAAGATACGCAGTATTTT	CASSPRWWGLAGQDTQYF
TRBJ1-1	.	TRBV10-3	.	TGTGCCATCAGTGACCCCGATCAGGGGAACACTGAAGCTTTCTTT	CAISDPDQGNTEAFF
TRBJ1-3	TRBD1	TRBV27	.	TGTGCCACCCGGGACAGCTCTGGAAACACCATATATTTT	CATRDSSGNTIYF
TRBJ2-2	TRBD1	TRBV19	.	TGTGCCAGTAGGCGAGAGACAGGGGGGTCCACCGGGGAGCTGTTTTTT	CASRRETGGSTGELFF
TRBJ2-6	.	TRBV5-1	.	TGCGCCAGCAGCTTGACAGGGACCGGGGCCAACGTCCTGACTTTC	CASSLTGTGANVLTF
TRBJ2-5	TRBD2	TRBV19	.	TGTGCCAGTAGTATCCTAGCGGGGGCAGAGACCCAGTACTTC	CASSILAGAETQYF
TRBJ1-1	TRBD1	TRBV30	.	TGTGCCTGGAGTGGTGAGGGTCAACAACAGGGGCTGAACACTGAAGCTTTCTTT	CAWSGEGQQQGLNTEAFF
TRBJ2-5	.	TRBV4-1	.	TGCGCCAGCAGCCAAGGTCGGTTGGGCCGGTTCCCGGGGAGGGAGACCCAGTACTTC	CASSQGRLGRFPGRETQYF
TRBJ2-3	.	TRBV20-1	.	TGCAGTGCAAAGCACACAGATACGCAGTATTTT	CSAKHTDTQYF
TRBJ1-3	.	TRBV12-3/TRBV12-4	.	TGTGCCAGCAACAGGGATGGAAACACCATATATTTT	CASNRDGNTIYF
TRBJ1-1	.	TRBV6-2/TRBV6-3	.	TGTGCCAGCAGTGAGTACAGTGAAGCTTTCTTT	CASSEYSEAFF
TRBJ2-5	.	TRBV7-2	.	TGTGCCAGCAGCTTACCCCCAGGGATGGAGACCCAGTACTTC	CASSLPPGMETQYF
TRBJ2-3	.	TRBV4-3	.	TGCGCCAGCAGCCAAGAGCCCTGGGCCACAGATACGCAGTATTTT	CASSQEPWATDTQYF
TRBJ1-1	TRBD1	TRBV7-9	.	TGTGCCAGCAGCCCAGGGGGTGAGAAAGCTTTCTTT	CASSPGGEKAFF
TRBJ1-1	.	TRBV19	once	TGTGCCAGTAGTATAGTGCCCGGGGAGACTGAAGCTTTCTTT	CASSIVPGETEAFF
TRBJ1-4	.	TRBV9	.	TGTGCCAGCAGCGTAGACCGGATCGGGGAAAAACTGTTTTTT	CASSVDRIGEKLFF
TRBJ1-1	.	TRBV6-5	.	TGTGCCAGCAGCCGCCGTCAGATCACTGAAGCTTTCTTT	CASSRRQITEAFF
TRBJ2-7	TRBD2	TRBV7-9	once	TGTGCCAGCAGCTTAGATTGGGGGGGCGAGCAGTACTTC	CASSLDWGGEQYF
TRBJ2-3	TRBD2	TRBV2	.	TGTGCCAGCACTAAACCTCGGACTAGCCTCCTTAGCACAGATACGCAGTATTTT	CASTKPRTSLLSTDTQYF
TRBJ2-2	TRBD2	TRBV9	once	TGTGCCAGCAGCGCACTAGCGGGGGGGCCCGTTCACACCGGGGAGCTGTTTTTT	CASSALAGGPVHTGELFF
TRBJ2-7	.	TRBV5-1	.	TGCGCCAGCAGGATAGGGGGGGCAAGCTCCTACGAGCAGTACTTC	CASRIGGASSYEQYF
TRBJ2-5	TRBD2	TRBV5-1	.	TGCGCCAGCAGCTTGGCGACTAGCGGGGAGACCCAGTACTTC	CASSLATSGETQYF
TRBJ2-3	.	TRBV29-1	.	TGCAGCGCCTGGACAGCCCCAGATACGCAGTATTTT	CSAWTAPDTQYF
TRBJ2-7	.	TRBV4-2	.	TGTGCCAGCAGCCCCGAACAGGCCTACGAGCAGTACTTC	CASSPEQAYEQYF
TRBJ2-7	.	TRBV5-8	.	TGTGCCAGCGTCCCTACCCGTTACGAGCAGTACTTC	CASVPTRYEQYF
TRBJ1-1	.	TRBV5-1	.	TGCGCCAGCAGCTTGTGGAGGGAAGAAGCTTTCTTT	CASSLWREEAFF
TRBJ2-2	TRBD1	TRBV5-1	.	TGCGCCAGCAGCTCACAGGGGCCCGGGGGGGAGCTGTTTTTT	CASSSQGPGGELFF